The 13 T cell receptor beta chains listed next were all sequenced from one sample in a study of T cell responses to AZD1222 COVID-19 vaccine. Clones were sequenced by immunoSEQ multiplex PCR, and TCRdb holds only the in-frame ones, with some missing. The table records under 45,000 clones, around 80% of them present only once. Sample: peripheral blood, taken 28 days after the second AZD1222 dose. These receptors all come from an adult who received the AZD1222 COVID-19 vaccine.

This clone showed up just once. The chain combines TRBV11-2 with TRBJ2-7, with TRBD1 identical over 11 bases. From germline, CDR1 is SGHAT and CDR2 FQNNGV. The CDR3 runs 16 residues. With 1 base clipped from V and 5 bases from J, the junction kept 7 bases outside the gene matches. This CDR3 is CASSLAGTGGRNEQYF. As DNA, the CDR3 is TGTGCCAGCAGCTTAGCAGGGACAGGGGGTAGGAACGAGCAGTACTTC.

The chain couples TRBV11-3 to TRBJ2-2; D gene unclear. V shed 6 bases and J shed 5 bases, with 19 bases lying between them. In germline, CDR1 is SGHNT, CDR2 YENEEA. This CDR3 spans 16 amino acids. For the CDR3, the DNA is TGTGCCAGCAGTCCGGGTCGCGGCTTGGGGACCGGGGAGCTGTTTTTT. Translated: CASSPGRGLGTGELFF.

This chain links TRBV28 with TRBJ2-1; D gene unclear. The germline V and J ends were trimmed by 4 bases and 4 bases, with 14 bases remaining between them. Germline CDR1 and CDR2: MDHEN and SYDVKM. The CDR3 spans 15 residues. CDR3 bases: TGTGCCAGCAGTTCTCTAAGAGGCACTTACAATGAGCAGTTCTTC. Protein: CASSSLRGTYNEQFF.

The V and J genes are TRBV6-6 and TRBJ1-5; D call uncertain. This CDR3 has 12 residues. The germline CDR1 and CDR2 sequences are MNHNY and SVGAGI (reference sequence). V was clipped by 6 bases and J by 15 bases, with 18 bases between them. CDR3: CASSEQTAPTHF. The CDR3 nucleotides read TGTGCCAGCAGCGAACAGACGGCCCCGACGCATTTT.

This chain connects TRBV11-2 to TRBJ2-2; possible D gene TRBD1, 6 bases. V dropped 5 bases and J dropped 1 base, with 11 bases sitting between them. The CDR3 consists of 15 residues. Germline V lookup: CDR1 SGHAT, CDR2 FQNNGV. In DNA, the CDR3 is TGTGCCAGCAGCCGGGACAAACTGAACACCGGGGAGCTGTTTTTT. This translates into CASSRDKLNTGELFF.

The DNA for the CDR3 is TGTGCCAGTAGGCCTAGCTCCTACAATGAGCAGTTCTTC. This codes for CASRPSSYNEQFF. J is TRBJ2-1 and V is TRBV19; no firm D call. V lost 6 bases to trimming and J lost 0 bases, with 6 bases between them. In germline, CDR1 is LNHDA, CDR2 SQIVND (reference sequence). This CDR3 region has 13 residues.

The CDR3 DNA reads TGTGCCAGCTCACCACCGGGAAACGAGCAGTACTTC. It translates to CASSPPGNEQYF. The V gene is TRBV18, the J gene TRBJ2-7; D is undetermined. V was clipped by 0 bases and J by 5 bases, with 5 bases between them. Germline V gene data show CDR1 as KGHSH and CDR2 as LQKENI. The CDR3 has 12 residues.

The chain is built from TRBV7-9 and TRBJ2-1, with D possibly matching TRBD1 (6 bases). There are 17 residues in the CDR3. CDR1 and CDR2 (germline): SEHNR, FQNEAQ (reference sequence). Trimming took off 3 bases at V and 3 bases at J, with 18 bases between the two ends. CDR3 bases: TGTGCCAGCAGCTTTACTCCTTCCGGGACACTCTACAATGAGCAGTTCTTC. Encoded protein: CASSFTPSGTLYNEQFF.

This chain joins TRBV5-1 and TRBJ1-1, with TRBD1 as a possible D gene (5 bases). Trimming stripped 0 bases from V and 5 bases from J, with 8 bases between. This CDR3 is built from 13 residues. Germline CDR1 SGHRS, CDR2 YFSETQ. The chain's CDR3 is CASSLGGGTEAFF. CDR3 nucleotides: TGCGCCAGCAGCTTGGGCGGGGGAACTGAAGCTTTCTTT.

This chain connects TRBV21-1 to TRBJ2-2; TRBD1, as called in the table, went unchecked against the DNA. TRBV21-1 is deemed a pseudogene. CDR3 length: 15 residues. The CDR3 bases are TGTGCCAGCACCCAGTTCCAGGGGGTCGCCGGGGAGCTGTTTTTT. Translation gives CASTQFQGVAGELFF.

This chain links TRBV5-1 with TRBJ2-1; the match to TRBD2 covers 12 bases. In germline, CDR1 is SGHRS, CDR2 YFSETQ. Germline trimming cut 4 bases from V and 6 bases from J; bases unmatched to any gene: 5. CDR3 length equals 15 residues. CDR3 bases: TGCGCCAGCAGCCCGGGACTAGCGGGCCCCAATGAGCAGTTCTTC. It specifies CASSPGLAGPNEQFF.

The V gene is TRBV7-2, the J gene TRBJ1-2; 7 positions match TRBD1. Germline assignment: CDR1 SGHTA and CDR2 FQGNSA. This CDR3 has 14 amino acids. Trimming removed 6 bases from V and 5 bases from J; junction bases left unmatched: 9. For the CDR3, the DNA is TGTGCCAGCAGTCAAGGTACAGGGGTTTATGGCTACACCTTC. This encodes CASSQGTGVYGYTF.

The chain joins TRBV2 to TRBJ2-1; D is possibly TRBD1 (6 bases). The CDR3 has 16 residues. Germline lookup yields CDR1 SNHLY and CDR2 FYNNEI. V lost 0 bases and J lost 0, with 9 bases in between. In nucleotides, the CDR3 is TGTGCCAGCAGTGAAGCTGGCAGGGGCTCCTACAATGAGCAGTTCTTC. This sequence encodes CASSEAGRGSYNEQFF.